This entry lists 11 T cell receptor beta chains sequenced from one sample in a study of shared clonotypes between healthy human individuals. The protocol was immunoSEQ multiplex PCR, while the TCRdb copy is restricted to in-frame clones and leaves out a portion. The repertoire consists of some 660,000 clones, with around 73% occurring once and the leading ten covering around 2%. The material sequenced was memory CD4+ T cells sorted from blood. As for subset: CD45RA-negative fraction. The receptors were gathered from a woman aged 25 to 39 in good health.

Here the CDR3 reads CASSSQQSAAQYF. The CDR3 nucleotides are TGTGCCAGCAGTTCACAACAGTCTGCGGCCCAGTACTTC. The rearrangement joins TRBV7-7 to TRBJ2-5, with no clear D. The CDR3 is made up of 13 amino acids. Between the trimmed V and J ends, which lost 6 bases and 9 bases, there was a span of 17 bases. The V gene's germline CDR1 is SSHAT and CDR2 FNYEAQ (reference sequence).

This chain connects TRBV6-4 to TRBJ1-5, with D perhaps TRBD1 (6 bases). Germline V gene sequence: CDR1 MRHNA, CDR2 SNTAGT. The CDR3 is made up of 13 amino acids. V was shortened by 4 bases and J by 6 bases, with 10 bases between the two germline ends. The CDR3 sequence: CASSVSRGQPQHF. Written as DNA, the CDR3 is TGTGCCAGCAGTGTTTCCAGGGGTCAGCCCCAGCATTTT.

V gene TRBV28 combines with J gene TRBJ2-5, with 9 bases lining up with TRBD1. The CDR3 has 15 amino acids. Per the germline V gene, CDR1 is MDHEN and CDR2 is SYDVKM. Losses at the gene ends were 6 bases for V and 5 bases for J; bases not matched to a gene: 10. The DNA of the CDR3 is TGTGCCAGCAGACCATCGGGACAGGGTACGGAGACCCAGTACTTC. Encoded protein: CASRPSGQGTETQYF.

This clone was seen once. The chain joins TRBV2 to TRBJ2-2; 8 bases fit TRBD1. Germline V gene lookup returns CDR1 SNHLY and CDR2 FYNNEI. The CDR3 is 16 amino acids. The V segment lost 4 bases and the J segment 1 base; nucleotides outside the gene matches: 5. The CDR3 DNA sequence: TGTGCCAGCAGTGCCCTGGGACAGGAGAACACCGGGGAGCTGTTTTTT. Its translation is CASSALGQENTGELFF.

V usage is TRBV6-5 and J usage is TRBJ1-2; 7 nucleotides align to TRBD1. The CDR3 extends over 15 amino acids. Trimming at V came to 8 bases and at J to 2 bases, leaving 11 bases not matched to a gene. Germline values: CDR1 MNHEY, CDR2 SVGAGI. CDR3 in DNA: TGTGCCAGCGGGTTACGATGGGACAGCAACTATGGCTACACCTTC. This codes for CASGLRWDSNYGYTF.

Of note for this clone: Other DNA sequences within the sample encode an identical CDR3. This sequence joins TRBV5-1 and TRBJ1-1; D may be TRBD1 (5 bases). Trimming took 3 bases from V and 0 from J, leaving 6 bases between them. The length of the CDR3 is 13 residues. CDR1 is SGHRS and CDR2 is YFSETQ in the germline V gene. CDR3 sequence: CASSSGLNTEAFF. The CDR3 region has the DNA TGCGCCAGCAGCTCGGGACTGAACACTGAAGCTTTCTTT.

The chain's CDR3 is CSASSAYEQYF. The CDR3 bases are TGCAGTGCTAGTTCTGCCTACGAGCAGTACTTC. The genes are TRBV20-1 and TRBJ2-7, with no clear D. In germline, CDR1 is DFQATT, CDR2 SNEGSKA (reference sequence). Trimming took 3 bases from V and 2 from J, leaving 5 bases between them. The CDR3 is 11 amino acids.

Turning to this clone: At the DNA level, this CDR3 is encoded by other sequences in the same sample as well. V and J are TRBV5-1 and TRBJ2-1; TRBD1 aligns across 7 bases. Unmatched junction bases numbered 4, after V lost 4 bases and J lost 0 bases. This CDR3 has 15 amino acids. Germline V gene data show CDR1 as SGHRS and CDR2 as YFSETQ. The CDR3 DNA reads TGCGCCAGCAGCCTCGACAGGGCCTCCTACAATGAGCAGTTCTTC. Amino acid sequence: CASSLDRASYNEQFF.

The rearrangement joins TRBV5-1 to TRBJ1-5; D ambiguous. V lost 2 bases to trimming and J lost 0 bases, with 9 bases between them. The CDR3 is 15 residues long. CDR1 is SGHRS, CDR2 YFSETQ, per germline. Here the CDR3 reads CASSLVPGSNQPQHF. CDR3 nucleotides: TGCGCCAGCAGCTTAGTACCGGGTAGCAATCAGCCCCAGCATTTT.

This clone was detected only once. J is TRBJ2-3 and V is TRBV29-1; unclear D gene. The V end lost 6 bases, the J end lost 0 bases, and 7 bases lay between the germline ends. Germline assignment: CDR1 SQVTM and CDR2 ANQGSEA. The CDR3 is made up of 12 amino acids. The CDR3 spells CSVRLSTDTQYF. In DNA, the CDR3 is TGCAGCGTCCGACTGAGCACAGATACGCAGTATTTT.

The chain combines TRBV13 with TRBJ2-7, with a tentative D call TRBD2 (8 bases). Germline V gene data show CDR1 as PRHDT and CDR2 as FYEKMQ (reference sequence). V was shortened by 5 bases and J by 5 bases, with 25 bases between the two germline ends. This CDR3 region has 17 residues. The CDR3: CASSLKQGVAGRHEQYF. The CDR3 DNA reads as TGTGCCAGCAGCCTGAAGCAGGGGGTAGCGGGAAGGCACGAGCAGTACTTC.